This TCR beta chain was identified in a study of T-cell reconstitution after alpha-beta-depleted transplantation in children. As to this clonotype: Its cognate antigen is unknown.

Study-level findings and limits: Expanded clones from the graft, numbering several hundred, reportedly supplied alpha-beta T cells about two months after transplant.

In germline, CDR1 is MRHNA, CDR2 SNTAGT. CDR3 length: 13 amino acids. The V and J ends lost 11 bases and 2 bases, in that order; junction bases with no gene match: 8. Using unique molecular identifiers, the investigators prepared the TCRbeta library. MiXCR, run by TCRdb on the PCR reads, gives a single entry per CDR3 protein. Here the sample spans 900,000 or so distinct CDR3 sequences, about 16% being singletons. This TCR was sampled from a male patient younger than 18 who had a stem cell transplant for acute lymphoblastic leukemia, so the T cells may come from the graft donor. Sequenced material: PBMCs, mostly from graft donor cells, taken 360 days after TCRalphabeta/CD19-depleted stem cell transplant. The chain carries TRBV6-4 and TRBJ2-5, with TRBD1 identical over 7 bases. The CDR3 region is CAAQNRGQETQYF. CDR3 sequence (DNA): TGTGCCGCACAAAACAGGGGTCAAGAGACCCAGTACTTC.